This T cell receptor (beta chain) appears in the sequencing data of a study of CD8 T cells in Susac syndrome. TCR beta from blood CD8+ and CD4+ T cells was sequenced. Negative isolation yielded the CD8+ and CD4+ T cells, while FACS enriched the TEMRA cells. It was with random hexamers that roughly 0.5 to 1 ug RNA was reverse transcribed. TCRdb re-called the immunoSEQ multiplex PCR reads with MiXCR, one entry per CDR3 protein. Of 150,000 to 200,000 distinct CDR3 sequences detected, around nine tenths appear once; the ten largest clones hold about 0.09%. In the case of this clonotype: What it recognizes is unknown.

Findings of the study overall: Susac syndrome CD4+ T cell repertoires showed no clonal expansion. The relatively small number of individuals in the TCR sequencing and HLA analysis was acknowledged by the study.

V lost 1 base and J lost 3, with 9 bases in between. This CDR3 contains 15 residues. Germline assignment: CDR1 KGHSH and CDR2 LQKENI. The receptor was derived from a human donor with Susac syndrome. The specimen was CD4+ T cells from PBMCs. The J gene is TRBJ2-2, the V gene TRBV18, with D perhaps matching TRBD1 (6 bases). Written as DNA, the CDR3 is TGTGCCAGCTCACCACAGTCAGGGGACACCGGGGAGCTGTTTTTT. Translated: CASSPQSGDTGELFF.